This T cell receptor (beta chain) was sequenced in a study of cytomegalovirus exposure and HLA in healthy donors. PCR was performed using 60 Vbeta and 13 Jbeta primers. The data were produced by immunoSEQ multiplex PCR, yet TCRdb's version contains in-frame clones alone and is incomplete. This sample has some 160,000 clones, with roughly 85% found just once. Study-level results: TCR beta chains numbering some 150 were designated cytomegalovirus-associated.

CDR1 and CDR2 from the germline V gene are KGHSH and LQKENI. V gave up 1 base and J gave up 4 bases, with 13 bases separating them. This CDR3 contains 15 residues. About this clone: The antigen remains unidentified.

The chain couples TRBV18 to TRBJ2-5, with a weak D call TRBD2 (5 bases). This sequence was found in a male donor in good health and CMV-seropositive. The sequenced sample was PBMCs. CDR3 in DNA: TGTGCCAGCTCACCACAGGAGGCGGGCAGAGAGACCCAGTACTTC. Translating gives CASSPQEAGRETQYF.